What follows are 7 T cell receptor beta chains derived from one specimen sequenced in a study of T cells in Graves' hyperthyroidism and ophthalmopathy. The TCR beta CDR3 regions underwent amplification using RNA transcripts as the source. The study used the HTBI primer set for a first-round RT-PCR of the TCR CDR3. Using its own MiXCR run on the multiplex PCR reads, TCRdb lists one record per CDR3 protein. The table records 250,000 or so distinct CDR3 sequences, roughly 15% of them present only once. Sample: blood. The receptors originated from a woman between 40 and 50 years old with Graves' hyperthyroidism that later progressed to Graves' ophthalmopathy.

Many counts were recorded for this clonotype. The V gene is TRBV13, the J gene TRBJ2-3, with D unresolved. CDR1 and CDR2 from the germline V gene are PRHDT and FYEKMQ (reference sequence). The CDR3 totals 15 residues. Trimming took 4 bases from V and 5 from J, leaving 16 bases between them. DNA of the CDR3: TGTGCCAGCAGCTCCGGCGCTGGCCTTGGAGATACGCAGTATTTT. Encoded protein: CASSSGAGLGDTQYF.

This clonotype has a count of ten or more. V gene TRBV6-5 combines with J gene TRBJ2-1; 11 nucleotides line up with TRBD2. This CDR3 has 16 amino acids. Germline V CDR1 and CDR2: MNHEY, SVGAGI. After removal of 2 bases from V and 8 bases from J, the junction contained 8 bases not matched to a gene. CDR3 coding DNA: TGTGCCAGCAGTTACGGCGGTACTAGCGGGGGTCATGAGCAGTTCTTC. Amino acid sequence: CASSYGGTSGGHEQFF.

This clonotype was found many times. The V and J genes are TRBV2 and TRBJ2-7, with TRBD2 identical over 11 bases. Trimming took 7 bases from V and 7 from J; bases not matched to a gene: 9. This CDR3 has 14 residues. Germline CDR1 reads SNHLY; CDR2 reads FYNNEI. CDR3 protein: CASTLLAGEWEQYF. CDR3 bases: TGTGCCAGCACCCTACTAGCGGGGGAGTGGGAGCAGTACTTC. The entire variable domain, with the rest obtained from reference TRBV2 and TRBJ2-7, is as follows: EPEVTQTPSHQVTQMGQEVILRCVPISNHLYFYWYRQILGQKVEFLVSFYNNEISEKSEIFDDQFSVERPDGSNFTLKIRSTKLEDSAMYFCASTLLAGEWEQYFGPGTRLTVT.

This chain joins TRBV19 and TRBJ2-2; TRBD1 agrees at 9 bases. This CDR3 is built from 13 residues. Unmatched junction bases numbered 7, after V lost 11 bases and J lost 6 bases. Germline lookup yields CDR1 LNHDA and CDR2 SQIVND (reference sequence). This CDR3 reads CAGRRTGAGELFF. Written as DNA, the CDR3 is TGTGCCGGCCGGAGGACAGGGGCCGGGGAGCTGTTTTTT.

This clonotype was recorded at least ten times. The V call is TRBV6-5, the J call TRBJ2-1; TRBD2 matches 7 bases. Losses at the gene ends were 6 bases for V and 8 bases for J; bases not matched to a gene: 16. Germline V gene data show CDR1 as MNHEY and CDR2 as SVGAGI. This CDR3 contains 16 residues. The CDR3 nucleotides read TGTGCCAGCAGCTATCGACCTGGGACTACCCTCGATGAGCAGTTCTTC. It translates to CASSYRPGTTLDEQFF.

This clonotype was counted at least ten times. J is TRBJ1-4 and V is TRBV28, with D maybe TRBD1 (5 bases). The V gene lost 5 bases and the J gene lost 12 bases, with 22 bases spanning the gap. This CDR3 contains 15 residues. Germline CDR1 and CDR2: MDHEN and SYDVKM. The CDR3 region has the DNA TGTGCCAGCAGTCTAGATTCAGGGTCCCCTAGGGAACTGTTTTTT. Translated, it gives CASSLDSGSPRELFF.

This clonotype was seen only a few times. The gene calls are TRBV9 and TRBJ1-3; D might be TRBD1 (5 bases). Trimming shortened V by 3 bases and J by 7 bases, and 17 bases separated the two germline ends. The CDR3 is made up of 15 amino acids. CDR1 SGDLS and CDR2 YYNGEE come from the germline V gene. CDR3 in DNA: TGTGCCAGCAGCGACCCGTTGGGGGGGGACAACACCATATATTTT. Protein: CASSDPLGGDNTIYF.